This entry is about one T cell receptor beta chain. Its antigen remains unknown. By quantitative 5'-RACE with molecular barcodes, the TCR beta libraries were made. TCRdb re-called the 5' RACE reads with MiXCR, one entry per CDR3 protein. The table includes 350,000 to 450,000 distinct CDR3 sequences, 20% to 25% detected once. V lost 8 bases, J lost 5 bases, and 9 bases stayed unmatched. This CDR3 has 14 residues. Per germline, CDR1 SQVTM and CDR2 ANQGSEA. The data were taken from a study of CD8 T cells in ankylosing spondylitis. Whole-study results and caveats: Earlier authors reported some of these motif variants in reactive arthritis synovial fluid and blood. With a CD8+ phenotype, disease-linked clones were relatively rare in peripheral blood. What appeared characteristic of ankylosing spondylitis blood was a TCR beta motif of under 10 highly homologous variants.

The sequencing sample was made of blood, either unsorted or a sorted T cell fraction (not recorded which). The clonotype comes from a male donor with ankylosing spondylitis or in good health (not recorded which). J is TRBJ2-5 and V is TRBV29-1; 12 positions agree with TRBD2. The CDR3 bases are TGCAGCTGTCGACTAGCGGGGGATGTCGAGACCCAGTACTTC. Its translation is CSCRLAGDVETQYF.